These 15 T cell receptor beta chains share one sample of origin, sequenced in a study of identical twins. TCRdb used MiXCR to reprocess the 5' RACE reads, holding one entry per CDR3 protein. The sample lists more than 650,000 distinct CDR3 sequences, 5.5% to 6.5% occurring once. Material for sequencing was naive T cells sorted from blood. These receptors were collected from a man younger than 30 in good health.

The V and J genes are TRBV2 and TRBJ1-1, with a possible D match to TRBD1 (5 bases). CDR3 length: 16 residues. From germline, CDR1 is SNHLY and CDR2 FYNNEI. V dropped 5 bases and J dropped 5 bases, with 21 bases sitting between them. CDR3: CASSIKGPREGTEAFF. CDR3 DNA sequence: TGTGCCAGCAGTATAAAGGGACCAAGGGAGGGGACTGAAGCTTTCTTT. The whole variable domain, remainder taken from reference TRBV2 and TRBJ1-1, is EPEVTQTPSHQVTQMGQEVILRCVPISNHLYFYWYRQILGQKVEFLVSFYNNEISEKSEIFDDQFSVERPDGSNFTLKIRSTKLEDSAMYFCASSIKGPREGTEAFFGQGTRLTVV.

The rearrangement joins TRBV7-2 to TRBJ2-2; D uncertain. Trimming removed 5 bases at V and 9 bases at J, with 22 bases between. Per the germline V gene, CDR1 is SGHTA and CDR2 is FQGNSA. CDR3 length: 16 residues. CDR3 residues: CASSLANPQKSRELFF. DNA of the CDR3: TGTGCCAGCAGCCTCGCGAATCCTCAGAAGTCCCGGGAGCTGTTTTTT.

This clonotype was found a few times. The chain links TRBV11-2 to TRBJ2-7; D possibly corresponds to TRBD1 (5 bases). Trimming removed 2 bases from V and 4 bases from J, with 9 bases in between. CDR1 and CDR2 from the germline V gene are SGHAT and FQNNGV. The CDR3 has 13 residues. The CDR3: CASSLNRPYEQYV. Written as DNA, the CDR3 is TGTGCCAGCAGCTTAAACAGGCCGTACGAGCAGTACGTC.

This clonotype was counted ten times or more. In DNA, the CDR3 is TGTGCCAGCAGCCAAGCGGTTGGTCTAGCGGGAGCCAATGAGCAGTTCTTC. The encoded protein is CASSQAVGLAGANEQFF. The chain uses TRBV3-1 and TRBJ2-1; 10 nucleotides agree with TRBD2. Trimming at V came to 1 base and at J to 6 bases, leaving 9 bases not matched to a gene. Germline values: CDR1 LGHDT, CDR2 YNNKEL (reference sequence). The CDR3 spans 17 residues.

This clonotype was seen repeatedly, ten times or more. The CDR3 region is CASSAWTSGYEQYF. The CDR3 region has the DNA TGTGCCAGCAGTGCTTGGACTAGCGGATACGAGCAGTACTTC. The chain links TRBV2 to TRBJ2-7; 10 bases align to TRBD2. V dropped 4 bases and J dropped 4; count of bases not matched to a gene: 4. There are 14 residues in the CDR3. Germline-derived CDR1 and CDR2 are SNHLY and FYNNEI.

J is TRBJ2-6 and V is TRBV3-1; 8 positions match TRBD1. The CDR3 runs to 16 residues. The germline V gene encodes CDR1 LGHDT and CDR2 YNNKEL (reference sequence). After removal of 3 bases from V and 5 bases from J, the junction contained 6 bases not matched to a gene. CDR3 region: CASSHEQGVWANVLTF. CDR3 DNA: TGTGCCAGCAGCCACGAACAGGGGGTCTGGGCCAACGTCCTGACTTTC.

At least ten counts were recorded for this clonotype. Here the CDR3 reads CASSVGSDEQFF. The CDR3 coding sequence is TGTGCCAGCAGCGTAGGTTCGGATGAGCAGTTCTTC. V gene TRBV9 combines with J gene TRBJ2-1; D gene unclear. Deletions cut 0 bases from V and 8 bases from J, with 6 bases between. The CDR3 loop spans 12 amino acids. CDR1 is SGDLS, CDR2 YYNGEE, per germline.

The chain recombines TRBV10-3 with TRBJ1-2; D not certain. The CDR3 length is 14 residues. Germline loops: CDR1 ENHRY, CDR2 SYGVKD. V gave up 3 bases and J gave up 4 bases, with 12 bases separating them. CDR3 DNA: TGTGCCATCAGTGACGTAACTCAAAGCTATGGCTACACCTTC. Translating gives CAISDVTQSYGYTF.

This clonotype was found many times. The rearrangement links TRBV20-1 to TRBJ2-3; D is possibly TRBD2 (6 bases). The CDR3 covers 14 residues. The germline V and J ends were trimmed by 1 base and 9 bases, with 17 bases remaining between them. Germline CDR1 reads DFQATT; CDR2 reads SNEGSKA (reference sequence). Here the CDR3 DNA reads TGCAGTGCTAGAGTATCCGGGAGAAGGGAAACGCAGTATTTT. Amino acid sequence: CSARVSGRRETQYF.

This clonotype has ten or more counts. V usage is TRBV6-2 or TRBV6-3 and J usage is TRBJ1-5; the D is unclear. Between the trimmed V and J ends, which lost 5 bases and 0 bases, there was a span of 11 bases. Germline V gene sequence: CDR1 MNHEY, CDR2 SVGEGT. The CDR3 length is 15 residues. In DNA form, the CDR3 reads TGTGCCAGCAGTAGGGTCTCAACTAGCAATCAGCCCCAGCATTTT. Its translation: CASSRVSTSNQPQHF.

This clonotype was seen repeatedly, ten times or more. V usage is TRBV7-2 and J usage is TRBJ2-7; D ambiguous. The V end lost 6 bases, the J end lost 4 bases, and 13 bases lay between the germline ends. This CDR3 comprises 13 residues. In germline, CDR1 is SGHTA, CDR2 FQGNSA. The CDR3 sequence: CASSPTPPYEQYF. For the CDR3, the DNA is TGTGCCAGCAGTCCTACCCCCCCTTACGAGCAGTACTTC.

The rearrangement uses TRBV4-2 and TRBJ2-3, with 8 bases that match TRBD1. CDR1 LGHNA and CDR2 YNFKEQ come from the germline V gene. The length of the CDR3 is 16 residues. J lost 1 base, V lost 1 base, and 4 bases had no gene match. CDR3 residues: CASSQGAGQGTDTQYF. The CDR3 DNA reads as TGTGCCAGCAGCCAAGGTGCGGGACAGGGCACAGATACGCAGTATTTT.

The rearrangement links TRBV18 to TRBJ1-1; D is unclear. The CDR3 spans 15 residues. Germline CDR1 and CDR2: KGHSH and LQKENI. Trimming shortened V by 3 bases and J by 1 base, and 12 bases separated the two germline ends. The CDR3 DNA reads as TGTGCCAGCTCACCCGACCCGGGCACGAACACTGAAGCTTTCTTT. Translating it yields CASSPDPGTNTEAFF.

This clonotype was observed many times. This rearrangement joins TRBV12-3 or TRBV12-4 to TRBJ1-2; D perhaps matches TRBD1 (6 bases). The CDR3 is made up of 14 amino acids. The V and J ends lost 6 bases and 2 bases respectively, with 13 bases between them. The CDR3 spells CASRDSTSNYGYTF. CDR3 sequence (DNA): TGTGCCAGCAGGGACAGCACGTCCAACTATGGCTACACCTTC.

The V gene is TRBV20-1, the J gene TRBJ2-1, with 10 bases lining up with TRBD2. Germline CDR1 DFQATT, CDR2 SNEGSKA (reference sequence). This CDR3 is 15 amino acids long. Trimming took 5 bases from V and 6 from J; bases not matched to a gene: 10. For the CDR3, the DNA is TGCAGTGCTCCGGCTAGCGGGAGTTACAGCAATGAGCAGTTCTTC. Residues: CSAPASGSYSNEQFF.